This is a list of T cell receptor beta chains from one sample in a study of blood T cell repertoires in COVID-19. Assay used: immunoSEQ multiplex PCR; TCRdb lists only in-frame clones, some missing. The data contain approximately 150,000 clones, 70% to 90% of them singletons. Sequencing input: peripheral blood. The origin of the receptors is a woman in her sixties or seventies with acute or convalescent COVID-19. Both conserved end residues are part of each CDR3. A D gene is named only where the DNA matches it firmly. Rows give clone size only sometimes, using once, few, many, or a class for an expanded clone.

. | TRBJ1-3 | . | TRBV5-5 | TGTGCCAGCAGCTTGCAGGGCTCTGGAAACACCATATATTTT | CASSLQGSGNTIYF
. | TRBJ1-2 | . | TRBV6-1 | TGTGCCAGCAGTGAGGGGAAACGGGGCTATGGCTACACCTTC | CASSEGKRGYGYTF
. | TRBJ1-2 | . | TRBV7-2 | TGTGCCAGCAGCTTAGCGACCACCAGACATAACTATGGCTACACCTTC | CASSLATTRHNYGYTF
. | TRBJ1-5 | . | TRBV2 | TGTGCCAGCGGAGTCCGCAATCAGCCCCAGCATTTT | CASGVRNQPQHF
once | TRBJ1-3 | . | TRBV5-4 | TGTGCCAGCAGCTTGGCAGGCGGGGACACCATATATTTT | CASSLAGGDTIYF
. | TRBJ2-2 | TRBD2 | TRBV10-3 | TGTGCCATCAGCATAGCGGGAGATGGCACCGGGGAGCTGTTTTTT | CAISIAGDGTGELFF
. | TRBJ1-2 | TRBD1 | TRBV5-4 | TGTGCCAGCAGCTTCCGGGACAGAAGAAACTATGGCTACACCTTC | CASSFRDRRNYGYTF
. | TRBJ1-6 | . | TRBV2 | TGTGCCAGCAGTGCTGATTTGAGGGCACCCCTCCACTTT | CASSADLRAPLHF
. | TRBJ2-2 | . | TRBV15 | TGTGCCACCGAGGGTGGGCGGGCCACCGGGGAGCTGTTTTTT | CATEGGRATGELFF
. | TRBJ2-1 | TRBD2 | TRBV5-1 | TGCGCCAGCAGCGGGACTAGCGGCAGCTCCTACAATGAGCAGTTCTTC | CASSGTSGSSYNEQFF
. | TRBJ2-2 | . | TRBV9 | TGTGCCAGCAGCGTACTCGGGATGGGAACCGGGGAGCTGTTTTTT | CASSVLGMGTGELFF
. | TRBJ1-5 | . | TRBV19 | TGTGCCAGTAGCCCCCAGCTCGCCAGGCTTGATCAGCCCCAGCATTTT | CASSPQLARLDQPQHF
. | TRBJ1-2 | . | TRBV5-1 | TGCGCCAGCAGCTTGGAACAGGGCGCCGGGTATGGCTACACCTTC | CASSLEQGAGYGYTF
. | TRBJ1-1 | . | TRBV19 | TGTGCCAGTAGTATAGATCCACGGCAGGGGAACACTGAAGCTTTCTTT | CASSIDPRQGNTEAFF
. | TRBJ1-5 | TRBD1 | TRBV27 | TGTGCCAGCAGTCCCGACAGGGTCGGCAATCAGCCCCAGCATTTT | CASSPDRVGNQPQHF
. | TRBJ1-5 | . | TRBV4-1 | TGCGCCAGCAGCCAAGATCGAGGTCAGCCCCAGCATTTT | CASSQDRGQPQHF
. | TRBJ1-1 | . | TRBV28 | TGTGCCAGCAGGCTGGGGGGGCGAGTCACTGAAGCTTTCTTT | CASRLGGRVTEAFF
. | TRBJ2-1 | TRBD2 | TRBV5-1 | TGCGCCAGCAGCAATGGGACTAGCGACTACAATGAGCAGTTCTTC | CASSNGTSDYNEQFF
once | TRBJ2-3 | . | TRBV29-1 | TGCAGCGTTGAGGAGGGAGTTCGGCCAGATACGCAGTATTTT | CSVEEGVRPDTQYF
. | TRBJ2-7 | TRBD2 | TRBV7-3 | TGTGCCAGCAGCGCGTCGGGCCTAGCGGTCTCCTACGAGCAGTACTTC | CASSASGLAVSYEQYF
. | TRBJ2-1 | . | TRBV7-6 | TGTGCCAGCAGCTTTGGAGGGGAGCAGTTCTTC | CASSFGGEQFF
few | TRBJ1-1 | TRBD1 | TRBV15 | TGTGCCACCAGCAGAGCCCGTCCCGGGACAGGGGGGAGAAGCACTGAAGCTTTCTTT | CATSRARPGTGGRSTEAFF
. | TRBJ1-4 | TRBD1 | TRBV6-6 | TGTGCCAGCAGTCGTACGACAGGGGGCTTTGAAAAACTGTTTTTT | CASSRTTGGFEKLFF
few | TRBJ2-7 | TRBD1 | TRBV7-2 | TGTGCCAGCAGCCTTAGACAGGGACCCTACGAGCAGTACTTC | CASSLRQGPYEQYF
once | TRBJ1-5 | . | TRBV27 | TGTGCCAGCAGAACGGGCAATCAGCCCCAGCATTTT | CASRTGNQPQHF
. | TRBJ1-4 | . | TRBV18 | TGTGCCAGCTCACGCGGGGGTGATGAAAAACTGTTTTTT | CASSRGGDEKLFF
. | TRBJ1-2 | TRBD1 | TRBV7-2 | TGTGCCAGCAGCCCCGACAGGGTCAACTATGGCTACACCTTC | CASSPDRVNYGYTF
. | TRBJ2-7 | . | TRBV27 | TGTGCCAGCAGTTTAAAGGGGCACGAGCAGTACTTC | CASSLKGHEQYF
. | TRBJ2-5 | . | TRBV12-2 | TGTGCAAGTCGCTTAGAACGGGACAGGCAAGAGACCCAGTACTTC | CASRLERDRQETQYF
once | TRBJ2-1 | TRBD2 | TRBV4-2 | TGTGCCAGCAGCCAAGATTGGGGACTAGCGGGGGGAAGTTGGTTCTTC | CASSQDWGLAGGSWFF
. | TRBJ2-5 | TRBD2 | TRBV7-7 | TGTGCCAGCAGCTTAGAATGGCTAGCGGGGGGCCGCGATATTGAGACCCAGTACTTC | CASSLEWLAGGRDIETQYF
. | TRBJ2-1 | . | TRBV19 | TGTGCCAGTAGTTTCCCACGGACAAAGGTCGATGAGCAGTTCTTC | CASSFPRTKVDEQFF
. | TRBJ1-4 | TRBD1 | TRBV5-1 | TGCGCCAGCAGCTTGGGACAGGGACGAAATGAAAAACTGTTTTTT | CASSLGQGRNEKLFF
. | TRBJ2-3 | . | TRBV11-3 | TGTGCCAGCAGCTTAGAAACAGACACAGATACGCAGTATTTT | CASSLETDTDTQYF
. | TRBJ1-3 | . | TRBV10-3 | TGTGCCATCGGCCCCGGACAGCAGTATACCCCCAACTCTGGAAACACCATATATTTT | CAIGPGQQYTPNSGNTIYF
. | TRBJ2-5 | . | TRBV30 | TGTGCCTGGAGTTATTCAGGTCGGGAGACCCAGTACTTC | CAWSYSGRETQYF
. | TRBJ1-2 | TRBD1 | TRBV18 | TGTGCCAGCTCAGAAGCCAGGACAGGGGGGACCCAGGGCTATGGCTACACCTTC | CASSEARTGGTQGYGYTF
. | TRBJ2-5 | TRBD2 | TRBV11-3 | TGTGCCAGCAGCAAGTCCACCGTACGCGGGAGCCAAGAGACCCAGTACTTC | CASSKSTVRGSQETQYF
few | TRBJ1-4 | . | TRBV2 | TGTGCCGGGGGCAGGGGCATTGAAAAACTGTTTTTT | CAGGRGIEKLFF
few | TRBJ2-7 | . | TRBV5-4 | TGTGCCAGCAGCGATCAGGGTTCTTACGAGCAGTACTTC | CASSDQGSYEQYF
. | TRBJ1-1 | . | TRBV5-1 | TGCGCCAGCAGTCGCTCTCTGACAGAAAACACTGAAGCTTTCTTT | CASSRSLTENTEAFF
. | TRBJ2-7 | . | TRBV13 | TGTGCCAGCAGCTTATACAGCTCCTACGAGCAGTACTTC | CASSLYSSYEQYF
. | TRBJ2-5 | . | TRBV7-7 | TGTGCCAGCAGCTTAGGGGGACAAAGGTCACGGGAGACCCAGTACTTC | CASSLGGQRSRETQYF
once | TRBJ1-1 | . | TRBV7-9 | TGTGCCAGCAGCTCGTCTCAGGGGACGGCTTTCTTT | CASSSSQGTAFF
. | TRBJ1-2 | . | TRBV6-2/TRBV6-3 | TGTGCCAGCAGTTACGGGGGGATACAGCCTTATGGCTACACCTTC | CASSYGGIQPYGYTF
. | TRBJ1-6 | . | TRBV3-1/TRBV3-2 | TGTGCCAGCAGCCTCAGCGGGTCACCCCTCCACTTT | CASSLSGSPLHF
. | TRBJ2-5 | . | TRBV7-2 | TGTGCCAGCAGCCTATTTCAGGGGCAGGGGGAGACCCAGTACTTC | CASSLFQGQGETQYF
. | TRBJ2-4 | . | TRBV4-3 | TGCGCCAGCAGCCAGGCGACACTCCCCTTCAAAAACATTCAGTACTTC | CASSQATLPFKNIQYF
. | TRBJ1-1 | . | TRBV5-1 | TGCGCCAGCAGCTTGGAGGCGGACACTGAAGCTTTCTTT | CASSLEADTEAFF
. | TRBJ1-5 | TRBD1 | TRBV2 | TGTGCCAGCAGTGGACAGGGTGGCAATCAGCCCCAGCATTTT | CASSGQGGNQPQHF
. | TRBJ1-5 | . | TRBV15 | TGTGCCACCAGCAGGGGACATGAGAGCAATCAGCCCCAGCATTTT | CATSRGHESNQPQHF
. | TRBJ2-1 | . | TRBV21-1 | TGTGCCAGCAGCAAAGGGACTAGCGGGAGGGCCAACTACAATGAGCAGTTCTTC | CASSKGTSGRANYNEQFF
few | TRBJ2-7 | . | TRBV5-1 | TGCGCCAGCAGCCAAGGACAGAGGGGCGAGCAGTACTTC | CASSQGQRGEQYF
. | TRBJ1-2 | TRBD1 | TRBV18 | TGTGCCAGCTCACCGAGGACAGGGGAGGTCTATGGCTACACCTTC | CASSPRTGEVYGYTF
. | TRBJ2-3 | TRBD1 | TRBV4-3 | TGCGCCAGCAGCCAGGGGACAGCTAGCACAGATACGCAGTATTTT | CASSQGTASTDTQYF
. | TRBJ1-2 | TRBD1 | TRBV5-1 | TGCGCCAGCAGCCACACCCGGGACAGGGTGAACCGGCCTAACTATGGCTACACCTTC | CASSHTRDRVNRPNYGYTF
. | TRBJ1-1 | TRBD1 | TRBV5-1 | TGCGCCAGCAGCTGGGGCCCGGGACAGAGGAACACTGAAGCTTTCTTT | CASSWGPGQRNTEAFF
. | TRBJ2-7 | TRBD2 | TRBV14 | TGTGCCAGCACGGATGGTAGCGGGGGGAAGTACGAGCAGTACTTC | CASTDGSGGKYEQYF
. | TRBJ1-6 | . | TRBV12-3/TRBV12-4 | TGTGCCAGCGGGCAGGGGCCGAATTCACCCCTCCACTTT | CASGQGPNSPLHF